This T cell receptor beta chain was captured in a study of control samples from healthy donors and cancer patients. The assay was immunoSEQ multiplex PCR, and TCRdb's table has in-frame clones only and misses some. Of 77,000 or so clones listed, about nine tenths are singletons. CDR1 is SGHKS, CDR2 YYEKEE, per germline (reference sequence). CDR3 size: 13 residues. V gave up 0 bases and J gave up 4 bases, with 6 bases separating them. This TCR derives from a young man in good health. Sequencing was performed on blood. This sequence joins TRBV5-5 and TRBJ2-3; D unclear. The CDR3 loop is CASSLAPADTQYF. In nucleotides, the CDR3 is TGTGCCAGCAGCTTGGCCCCGGCAGATACGCAGTATTTT.